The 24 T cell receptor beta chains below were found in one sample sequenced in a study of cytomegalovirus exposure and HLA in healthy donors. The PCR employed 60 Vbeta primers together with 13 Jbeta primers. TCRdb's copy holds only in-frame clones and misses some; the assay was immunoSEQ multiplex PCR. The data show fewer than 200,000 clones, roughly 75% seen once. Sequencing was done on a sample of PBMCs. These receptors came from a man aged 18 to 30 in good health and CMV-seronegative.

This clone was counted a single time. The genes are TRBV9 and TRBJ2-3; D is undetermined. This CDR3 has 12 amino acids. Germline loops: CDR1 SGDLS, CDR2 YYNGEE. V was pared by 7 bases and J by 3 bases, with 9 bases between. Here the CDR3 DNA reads TGTGCCAGCCAGGCTGGGACAGATACGCAGTATTTT. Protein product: CASQAGTDTQYF.

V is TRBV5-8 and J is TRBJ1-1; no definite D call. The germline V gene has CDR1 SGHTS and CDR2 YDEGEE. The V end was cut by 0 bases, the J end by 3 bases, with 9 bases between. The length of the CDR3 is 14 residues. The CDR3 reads CASSLGPGDTEAFF. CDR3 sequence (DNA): TGTGCCAGCAGCTTGGGGCCCGGGGACACTGAAGCTTTCTTT.

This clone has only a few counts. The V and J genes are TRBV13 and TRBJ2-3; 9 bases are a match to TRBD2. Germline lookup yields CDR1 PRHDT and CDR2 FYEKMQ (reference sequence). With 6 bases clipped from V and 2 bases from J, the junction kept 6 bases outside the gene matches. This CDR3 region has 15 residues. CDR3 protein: CASSPLAGPTDTQYF. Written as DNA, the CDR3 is TGTGCCAGCAGTCCCCTAGCGGGACCCACAGATACGCAGTATTTT.

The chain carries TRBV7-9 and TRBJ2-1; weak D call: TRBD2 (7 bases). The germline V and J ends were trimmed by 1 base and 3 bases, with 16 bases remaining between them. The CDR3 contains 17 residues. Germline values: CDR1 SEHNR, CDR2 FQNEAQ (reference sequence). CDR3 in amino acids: CASSLEGGGGSYNEQFF. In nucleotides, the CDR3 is TGTGCCAGCAGCTTAGAGGGGGGTGGCGGGAGCTACAATGAGCAGTTCTTC.

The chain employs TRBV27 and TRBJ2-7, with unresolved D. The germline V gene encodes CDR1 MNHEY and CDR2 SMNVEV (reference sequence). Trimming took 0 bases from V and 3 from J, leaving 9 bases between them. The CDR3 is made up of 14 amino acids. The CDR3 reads CASSLSKLVYEQYF. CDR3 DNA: TGTGCCAGCAGTTTATCGAAGCTAGTCTACGAGCAGTACTTC.

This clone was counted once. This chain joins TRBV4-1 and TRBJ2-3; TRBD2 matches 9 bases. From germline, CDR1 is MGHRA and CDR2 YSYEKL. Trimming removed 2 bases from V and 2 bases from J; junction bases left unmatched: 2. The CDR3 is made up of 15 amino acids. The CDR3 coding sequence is TGCGCCAGCAGCCAACTAGCGGGACCCACAGATACGCAGTATTTT. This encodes CASSQLAGPTDTQYF.

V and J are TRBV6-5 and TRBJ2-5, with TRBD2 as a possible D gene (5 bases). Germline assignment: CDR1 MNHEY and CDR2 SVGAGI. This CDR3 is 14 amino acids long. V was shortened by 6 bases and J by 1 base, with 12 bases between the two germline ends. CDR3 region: CASSPQAAQETQYF. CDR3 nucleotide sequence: TGTGCCAGCAGCCCCCAAGCGGCCCAAGAGACCCAGTACTTC.

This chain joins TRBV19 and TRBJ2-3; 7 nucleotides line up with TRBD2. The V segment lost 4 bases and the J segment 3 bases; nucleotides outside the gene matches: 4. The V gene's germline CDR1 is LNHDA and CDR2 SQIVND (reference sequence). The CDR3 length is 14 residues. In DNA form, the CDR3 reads TGTGCCAGTAGTAGGGGTAGCGGGACAGATACGCAGTATTTT. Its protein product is CASSRGSGTDTQYF.

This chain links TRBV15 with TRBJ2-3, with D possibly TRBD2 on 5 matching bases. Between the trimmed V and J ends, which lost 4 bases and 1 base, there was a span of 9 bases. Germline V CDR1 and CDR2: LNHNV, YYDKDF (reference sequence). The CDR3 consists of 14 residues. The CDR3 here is CATSTGKGTDTQYF. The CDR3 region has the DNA TGTGCCACCAGCACCGGGAAGGGCACAGATACGCAGTATTTT.

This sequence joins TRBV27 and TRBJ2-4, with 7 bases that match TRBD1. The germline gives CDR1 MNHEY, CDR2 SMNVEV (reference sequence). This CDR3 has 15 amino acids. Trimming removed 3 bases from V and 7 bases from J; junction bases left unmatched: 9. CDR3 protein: CASSLTGSLWNIQYF. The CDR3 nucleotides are TGTGCCAGCAGTTTGACAGGGAGCCTCTGGAACATTCAGTACTTC.

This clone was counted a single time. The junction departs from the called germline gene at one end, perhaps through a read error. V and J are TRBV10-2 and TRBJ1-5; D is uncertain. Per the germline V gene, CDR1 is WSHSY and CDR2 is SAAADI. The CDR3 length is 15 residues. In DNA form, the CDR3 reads TGCGCCAGCAGTGAGTCTATCCATAGCAGTCAGCCCCAGCATTTT. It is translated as CASSESIHSSQPQHF.

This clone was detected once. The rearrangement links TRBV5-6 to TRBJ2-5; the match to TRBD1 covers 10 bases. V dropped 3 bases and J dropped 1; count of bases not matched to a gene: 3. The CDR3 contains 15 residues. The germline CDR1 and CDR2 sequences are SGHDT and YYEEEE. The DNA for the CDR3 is TGTGCCAGCAGCTCCGGACAGGGGGGCCAAGAGACCCAGTACTTC. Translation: CASSSGQGGQETQYF.

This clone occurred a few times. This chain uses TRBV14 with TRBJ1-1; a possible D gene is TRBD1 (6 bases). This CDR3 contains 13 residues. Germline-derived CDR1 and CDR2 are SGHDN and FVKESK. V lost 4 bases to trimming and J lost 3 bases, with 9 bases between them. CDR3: CASSRQGYTEAFF. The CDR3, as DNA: TGTGCCAGCAGCCGGCAGGGGTACACTGAAGCTTTCTTT.

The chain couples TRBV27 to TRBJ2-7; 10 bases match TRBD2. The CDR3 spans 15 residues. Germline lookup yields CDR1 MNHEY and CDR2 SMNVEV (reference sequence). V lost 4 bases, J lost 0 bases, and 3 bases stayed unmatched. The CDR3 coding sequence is TGTGCCAGCAGTTATAGCGGGAGGAGCTCCTACGAGCAGTACTTC. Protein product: CASSYSGRSSYEQYF.

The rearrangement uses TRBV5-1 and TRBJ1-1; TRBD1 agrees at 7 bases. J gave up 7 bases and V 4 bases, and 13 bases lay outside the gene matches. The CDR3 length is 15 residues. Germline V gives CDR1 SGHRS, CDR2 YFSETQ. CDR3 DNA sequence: TGCGCCAGCAGCCACCACGACAGGGACTCGGGTGAAGCTTTCTTT. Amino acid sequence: CASSHHDRDSGEAFF.

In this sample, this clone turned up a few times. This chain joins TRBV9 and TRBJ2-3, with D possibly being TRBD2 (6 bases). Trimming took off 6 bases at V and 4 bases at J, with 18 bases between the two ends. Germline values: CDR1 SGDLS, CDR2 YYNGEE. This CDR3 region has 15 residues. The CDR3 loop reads CASNPWGERADTQYF. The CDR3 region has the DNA TGTGCCAGCAACCCGTGGGGGGAGAGGGCAGATACGCAGTATTTT.

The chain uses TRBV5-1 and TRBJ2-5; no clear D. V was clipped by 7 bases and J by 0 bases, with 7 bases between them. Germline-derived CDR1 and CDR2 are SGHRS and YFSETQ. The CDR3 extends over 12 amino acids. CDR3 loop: CASGPYQETQYF. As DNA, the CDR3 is TGCGCCAGCGGCCCGTACCAAGAGACCCAGTACTTC.

Here the CDR3 reads CATSPGQLNTGELFF. In DNA, the CDR3 is TGTGCCACCTCCCCGGGACAGCTTAACACCGGGGAGCTGTTTTTT. This chain uses TRBV19 with TRBJ2-2; 7 nucleotides match TRBD1. J lost 2 bases, V lost 10 bases, and 10 bases had no gene match. CDR1 and CDR2 from the germline V gene are LNHDA and SQIVND (reference sequence). CDR3 size: 15 residues.

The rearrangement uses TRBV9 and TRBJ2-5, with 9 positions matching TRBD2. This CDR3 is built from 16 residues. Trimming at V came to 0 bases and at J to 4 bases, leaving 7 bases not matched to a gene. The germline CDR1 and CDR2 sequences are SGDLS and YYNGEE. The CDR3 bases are TGTGCCAGCAGCGTAGGGGCGGGAGGGCCGGGAGAGACCCAGTACTTC. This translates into CASSVGAGGPGETQYF.

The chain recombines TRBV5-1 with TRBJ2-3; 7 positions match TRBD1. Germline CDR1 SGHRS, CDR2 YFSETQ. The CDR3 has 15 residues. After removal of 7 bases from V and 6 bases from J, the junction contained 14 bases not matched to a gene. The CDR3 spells CASGDPGQPWDTQYF. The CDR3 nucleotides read TGCGCCAGCGGCGATCCGGGACAGCCTTGGGATACGCAGTATTTT.

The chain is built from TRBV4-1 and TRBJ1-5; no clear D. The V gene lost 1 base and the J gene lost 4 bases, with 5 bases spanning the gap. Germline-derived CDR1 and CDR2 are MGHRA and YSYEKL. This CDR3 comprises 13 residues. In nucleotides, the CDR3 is TGCGCCAGCAGCCAAGTTTCAAATCAGCCCCAGCATTTT. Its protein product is CASSQVSNQPQHF.

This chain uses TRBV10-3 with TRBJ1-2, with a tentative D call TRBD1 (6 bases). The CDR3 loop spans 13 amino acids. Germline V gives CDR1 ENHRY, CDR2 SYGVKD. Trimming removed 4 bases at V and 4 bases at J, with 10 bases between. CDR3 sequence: CAISGPRGYGYTF. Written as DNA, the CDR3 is TGTGCCATCAGTGGCCCCAGGGGCTATGGCTACACCTTC.

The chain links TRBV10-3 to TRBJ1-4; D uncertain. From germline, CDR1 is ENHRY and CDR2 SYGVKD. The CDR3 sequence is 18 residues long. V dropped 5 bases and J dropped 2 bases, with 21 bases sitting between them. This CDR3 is CAISSIAAGVGTNEKLFF. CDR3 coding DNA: TGTGCCATCAGTAGTATAGCGGCCGGCGTCGGTACTAATGAAAAACTGTTTTTT.

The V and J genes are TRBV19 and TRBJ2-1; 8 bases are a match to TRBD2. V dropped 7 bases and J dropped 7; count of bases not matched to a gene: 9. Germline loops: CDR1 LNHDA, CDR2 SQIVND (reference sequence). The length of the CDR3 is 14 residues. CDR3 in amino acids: CASNLGLGPNEQFF. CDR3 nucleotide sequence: TGTGCCAGTAATTTGGGACTAGGTCCTAATGAGCAGTTCTTC.